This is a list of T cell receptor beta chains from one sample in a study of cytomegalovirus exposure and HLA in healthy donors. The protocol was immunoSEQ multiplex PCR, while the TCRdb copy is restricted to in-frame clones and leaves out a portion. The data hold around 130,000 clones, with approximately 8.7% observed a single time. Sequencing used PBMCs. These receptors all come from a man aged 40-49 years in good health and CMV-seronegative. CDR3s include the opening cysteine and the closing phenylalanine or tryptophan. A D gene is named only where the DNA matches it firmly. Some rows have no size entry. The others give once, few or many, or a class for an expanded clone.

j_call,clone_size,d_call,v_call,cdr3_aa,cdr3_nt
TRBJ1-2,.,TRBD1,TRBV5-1,CASSPGQGFYGYTF,TGCGCCAGCAGCCCGGGACAGGGATTCTATGGCTACACCTTC
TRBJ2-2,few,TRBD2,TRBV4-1,CASSQLTSGTGELFF,TGCGCCAGCAGCCAACTAACTAGCGGCACCGGGGAGCTGTTTTTT
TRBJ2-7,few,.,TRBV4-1,CASSQSDFGISSYEQYF,TGCGCCAGCAGCCAAAGCGATTTCGGCATTAGCTCCTACGAGCAGTACTTC
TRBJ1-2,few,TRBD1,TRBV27,CASSFGTGVGIYGYTF,TGTGCCAGCAGTTTCGGGACAGGGGTAGGAATCTATGGCTACACCTTC
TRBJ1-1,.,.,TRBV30,CAWSVNRANTEAFF,TGTGCCTGGAGTGTTAATCGAGCGAACACTGAAGCTTTCTTT
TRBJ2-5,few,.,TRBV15,CATSRDKGRGETQYF,TGTGCCACCAGCAGAGATAAGGGCAGGGGCGAGACCCAGTACTTC
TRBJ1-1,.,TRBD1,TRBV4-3,CASSPADRRAEAFF,TGCGCCAGCAGCCCAGCGGACAGGAGGGCTGAAGCTTTCTTT
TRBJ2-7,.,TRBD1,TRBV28,CASSFRDRGITTYEQYF,TGTGCCAGCAGTTTCCGGGACAGGGGTATAACAACCTACGAGCAGTACTTC
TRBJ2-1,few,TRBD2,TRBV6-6,CASSYSGEGEQFF,TGTGCCAGCAGTTACTCAGGGGAGGGCGAGCAGTTCTTC
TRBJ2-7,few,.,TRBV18,CASSPPSSYEQYF,TGTGCCAGCTCACCACCCAGCTCCTACGAGCAGTACTTC
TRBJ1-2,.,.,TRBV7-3,CASSLSAGNYGYTF,TGTGCCAGCAGCTTAAGCGCGGGGAACTATGGCTACACCTTC
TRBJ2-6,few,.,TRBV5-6,CASSLQGTGANVLTF,TGTGCCAGCAGCTTACAGGGTACTGGGGCCAACGTCCTGACTTTC
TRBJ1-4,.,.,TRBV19,CASRSRDTNEKLFF,TGTGCCAGTAGAAGCCGGGACACCAATGAAAAACTGTTTTTT
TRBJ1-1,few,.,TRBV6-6,CASRVEETEAFF,TGTGCCAGCAGGGTGGAGGAGACTGAAGCTTTCTTT
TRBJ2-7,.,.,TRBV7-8,CASSFRGGSEQYF,TGTGCCAGCAGCTTCCGAGGGGGTAGCGAGCAGTACTTC
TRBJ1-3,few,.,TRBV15,CATSREGGTGNTIYF,TGTGCCACCAGCAGGGAAGGAGGTACTGGAAACACCATATATTTT
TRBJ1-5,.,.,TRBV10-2,CASSGGKPQHF,TGCGCCAGCAGTGGAGGGAAGCCCCAGCATTTT
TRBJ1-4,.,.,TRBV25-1,CASWVEGKLFF,TGTGCCAGCTGGGTAGAGGGAAAACTGTTTTTT
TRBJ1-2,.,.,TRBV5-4,CASSTDGGTNYGYTF,TGTGCCAGCAGCACCGACGGCGGAACTAACTATGGCTACACCTTC
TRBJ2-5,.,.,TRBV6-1,CASRGQAQETQYF,TGTGCCAGCAGGGGACAAGCCCAAGAGACCCAGTACTTC
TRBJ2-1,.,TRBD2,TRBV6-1,CAGGGVRAYNEQFF,TGTGCCGGTGGGGGGGTTAGGGCCTACAATGAGCAGTTCTTC
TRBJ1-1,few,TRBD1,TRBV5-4,CASSLRQGNTEAFF,TGTGCCAGCAGCTTGCGACAGGGCAACACTGAAGCTTTCTTT
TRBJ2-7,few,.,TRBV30,CAWSTGRSYEQYF,TGTGCCTGGAGTACAGGGCGATCCTACGAGCAGTACTTC
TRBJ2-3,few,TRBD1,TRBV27,CASSFGTAFGDTQYF,TGTGCCAGCAGTTTCGGGACAGCTTTTGGAGATACGCAGTATTTT
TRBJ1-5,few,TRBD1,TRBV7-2,CASSPQGRTWPQHF,TGTGCCAGCAGCCCACAGGGGCGGACGTGGCCCCAGCATTTT
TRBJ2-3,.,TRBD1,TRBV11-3,CASSHGTGYTDTQYF,TGTGCCAGCAGCCATGGGACAGGTTACACAGATACGCAGTATTTT
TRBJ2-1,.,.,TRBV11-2,CASSLGTSYEQFF,TGTGCCAGCAGCTTAGGAACTAGCTATGAGCAGTTCTTC
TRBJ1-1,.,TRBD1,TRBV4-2,CASSLGQGTEAFF,TGTGCCAGCAGCCTCGGACAGGGCACGGAAGCTTTCTTT
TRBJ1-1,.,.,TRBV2,CASRRGTINTEAFF,TGTGCCAGCAGGCGGGGGACGATTAACACTGAAGCTTTCTTT
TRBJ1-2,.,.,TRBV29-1,CSVQGEMNYGYTF,TGCAGCGTTCAGGGCGAGATGAACTATGGCTACACCTTC
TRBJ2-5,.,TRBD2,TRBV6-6,CASGGGARETQYF,TGTGCCAGCGGCGGGGGGGCGAGAGAGACCCAGTACTTC
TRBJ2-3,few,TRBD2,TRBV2,CASSETRRGGTDTQYF,TGTGCCAGCAGTGAAACCCGGCGGGGGGGAACAGATACGCAGTATTTT
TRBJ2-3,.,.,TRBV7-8,CASSPRASTQYF,TGTGCCAGCAGCCCCAGGGCCAGTACGCAGTATTTT
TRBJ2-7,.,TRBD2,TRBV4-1,CASSLAGGLYEQYF,TGCGCCAGCAGCCTCGCGGGGGGGCTCTACGAGCAGTACTTC
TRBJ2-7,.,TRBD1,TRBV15,CATSRTPGQSSYEQYF,TGTGCCACCAGCAGAACCCCGGGACAGAGCTCCTACGAGCAGTACTTC
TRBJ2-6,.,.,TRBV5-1,CASSRPEVRNVLTF,TGCGCCAGCAGCCGACCGGAGGTGAGGAACGTCCTGACTTTC
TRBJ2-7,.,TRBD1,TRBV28,CASSYFRAGGHEQYF,TGTGCCAGCAGCTACTTCCGGGCAGGGGGACACGAGCAGTACTTC
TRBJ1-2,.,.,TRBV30,CAWRFKGGRWGYTF,TGTGCCTGGAGGTTCAAGGGGGGGCGGTGGGGCTACACCTTC
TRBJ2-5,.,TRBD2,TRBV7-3,CASSLGLAGTETQYF,TGTGCCAGCAGCCTCGGGCTAGCGGGGACGGAGACCCAGTACTTC
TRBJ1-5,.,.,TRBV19,CASRYSQGGGNQPQHF,TGTGCCAGTAGGTATTCACAGGGCGGAGGAAATCAGCCCCAGCATTTT
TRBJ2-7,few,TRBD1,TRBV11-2,CASSPLRRQGDYEQYF,TGTGCCAGCAGCCCCTTAAGGCGACAGGGGGACTACGAGCAGTACTTC